This T cell receptor beta chain was recorded in a study of PD-1 blockade in mismatch repair-deficient tumors. CDR1 is MNHNY and CDR2 is SVGAGI in the germline V gene (reference sequence). CDR3 length: 14 amino acids. Trimming stripped 5 bases from V and 5 bases from J, with 15 bases between. Sequencing used immunoSEQ multiplex PCR; TCRdb keeps in-frame clones, though not all of them. The sample lists roughly 32,000 clones, 65% to 85% occurring once. This TCR was sampled from an adult with mismatch repair-deficient cancer. Sequenced here: PBMCs, sampled 6 to 7 weeks after starting pembrolizumab. This sequence joins TRBV6-6 and TRBJ1-1; a possible D gene is TRBD1 (6 bases). The CDR3 DNA reads as TGTGCCAGCAGTCGCCAGGGGAAGGGGACTGAAGCTTTCTTT. This encodes CASSRQGKGTEAFF.